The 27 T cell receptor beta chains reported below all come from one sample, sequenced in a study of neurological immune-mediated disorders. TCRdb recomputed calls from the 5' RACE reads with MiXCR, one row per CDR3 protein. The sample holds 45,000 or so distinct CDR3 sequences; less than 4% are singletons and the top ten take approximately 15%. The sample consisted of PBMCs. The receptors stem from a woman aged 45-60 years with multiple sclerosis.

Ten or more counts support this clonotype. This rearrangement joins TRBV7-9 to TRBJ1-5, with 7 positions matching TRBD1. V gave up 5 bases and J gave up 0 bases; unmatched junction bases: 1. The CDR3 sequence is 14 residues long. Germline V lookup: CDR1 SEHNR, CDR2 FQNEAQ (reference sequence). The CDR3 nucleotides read TGTGCCAGCAGCCGGGACAGTAGCAATCAGCCCCAGCATTTT. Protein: CASSRDSSNQPQHF.

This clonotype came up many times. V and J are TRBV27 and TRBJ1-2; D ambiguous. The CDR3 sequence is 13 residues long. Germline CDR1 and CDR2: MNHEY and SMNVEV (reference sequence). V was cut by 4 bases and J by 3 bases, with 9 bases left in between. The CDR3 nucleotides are TGTGCCAGCAGTTCGGGTCCAGACTATGGCTACACCTTC. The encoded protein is CASSSGPDYGYTF.

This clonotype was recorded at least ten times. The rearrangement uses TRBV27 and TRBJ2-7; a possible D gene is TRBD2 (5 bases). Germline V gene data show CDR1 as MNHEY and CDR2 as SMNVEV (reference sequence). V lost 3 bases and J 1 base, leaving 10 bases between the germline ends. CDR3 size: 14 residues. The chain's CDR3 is CASSLGDYSYEQYF. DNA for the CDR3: TGTGCCAGCAGTTTGGGCGACTATTCCTACGAGCAGTACTTC.

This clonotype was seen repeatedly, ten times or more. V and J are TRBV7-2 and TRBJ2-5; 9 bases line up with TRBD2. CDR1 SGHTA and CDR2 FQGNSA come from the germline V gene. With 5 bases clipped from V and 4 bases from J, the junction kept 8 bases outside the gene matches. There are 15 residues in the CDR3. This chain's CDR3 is CASSPLRGGRETQYF. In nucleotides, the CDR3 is TGTGCCAGCAGCCCACTGCGGGGGGGCCGAGAGACCCAGTACTTC.

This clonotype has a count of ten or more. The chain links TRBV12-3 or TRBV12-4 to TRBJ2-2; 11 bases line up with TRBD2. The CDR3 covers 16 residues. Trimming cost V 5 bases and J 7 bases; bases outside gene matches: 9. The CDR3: CASSLLSGRASGELFF. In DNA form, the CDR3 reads TGTGCCAGCAGTCTTCTTAGCGGGAGGGCCAGCGGGGAGCTGTTTTTT.

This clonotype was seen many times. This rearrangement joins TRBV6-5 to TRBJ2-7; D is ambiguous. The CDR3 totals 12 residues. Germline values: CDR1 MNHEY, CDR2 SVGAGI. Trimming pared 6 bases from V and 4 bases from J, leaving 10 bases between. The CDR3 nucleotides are TGTGCCAGCAGCCAGACCCCTTACGAGCAGTACTTC. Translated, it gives CASSQTPYEQYF.

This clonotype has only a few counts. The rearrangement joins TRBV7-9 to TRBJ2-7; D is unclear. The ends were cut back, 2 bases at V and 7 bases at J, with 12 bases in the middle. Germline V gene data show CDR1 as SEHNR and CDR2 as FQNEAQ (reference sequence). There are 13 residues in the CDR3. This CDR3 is CASSLMPETEQYF. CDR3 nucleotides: TGTGCCAGCAGCTTAATGCCGGAGACAGAGCAGTACTTC.

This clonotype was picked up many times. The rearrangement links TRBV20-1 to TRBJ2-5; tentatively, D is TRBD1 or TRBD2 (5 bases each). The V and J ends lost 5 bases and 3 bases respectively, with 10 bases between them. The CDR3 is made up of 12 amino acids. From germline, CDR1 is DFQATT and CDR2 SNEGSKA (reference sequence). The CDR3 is CSAHRDEETQYF. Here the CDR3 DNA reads TGCAGTGCTCACCGGGACGAAGAGACCCAGTACTTC.

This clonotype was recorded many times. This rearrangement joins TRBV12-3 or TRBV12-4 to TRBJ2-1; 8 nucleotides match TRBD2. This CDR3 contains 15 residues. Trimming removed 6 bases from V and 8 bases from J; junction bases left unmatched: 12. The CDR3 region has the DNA TGTGCCAGCAGCCCCATAGCGGGACCTTTCGATGAGCAGTTCTTC. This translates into CASSPIAGPFDEQFF.

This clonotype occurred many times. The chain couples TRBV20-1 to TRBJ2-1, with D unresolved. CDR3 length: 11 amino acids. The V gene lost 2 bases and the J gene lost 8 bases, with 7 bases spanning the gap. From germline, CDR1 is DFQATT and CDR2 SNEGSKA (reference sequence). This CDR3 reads CSARPRHEQFF. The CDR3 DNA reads TGCAGTGCTAGACCCCGACATGAGCAGTTCTTC.

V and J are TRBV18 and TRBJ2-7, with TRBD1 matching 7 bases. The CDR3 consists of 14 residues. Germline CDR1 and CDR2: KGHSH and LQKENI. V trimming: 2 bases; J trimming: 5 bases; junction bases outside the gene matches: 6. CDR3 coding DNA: TGTGCCAGCTCACCAGGCGGCAGGGGGAACGAGCAGTACTTC. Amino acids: CASSPGGRGNEQYF.

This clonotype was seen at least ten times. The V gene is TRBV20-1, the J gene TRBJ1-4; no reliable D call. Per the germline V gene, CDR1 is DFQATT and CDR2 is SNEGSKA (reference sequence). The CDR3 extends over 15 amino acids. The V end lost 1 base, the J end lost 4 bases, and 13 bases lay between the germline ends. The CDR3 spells CSARVGGGNNEKLFF. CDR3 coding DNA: TGCAGTGCTAGAGTAGGTGGTGGGAATAATGAAAAACTGTTTTTT.

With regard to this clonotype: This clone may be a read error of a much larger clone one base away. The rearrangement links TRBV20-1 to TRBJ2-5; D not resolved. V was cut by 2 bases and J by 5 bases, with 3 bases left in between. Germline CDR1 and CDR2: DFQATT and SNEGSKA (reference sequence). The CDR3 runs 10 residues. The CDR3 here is CSARCETQYF. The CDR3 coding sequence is TGCAGTGCTAGATGTGAGACCCAGTACTTC.

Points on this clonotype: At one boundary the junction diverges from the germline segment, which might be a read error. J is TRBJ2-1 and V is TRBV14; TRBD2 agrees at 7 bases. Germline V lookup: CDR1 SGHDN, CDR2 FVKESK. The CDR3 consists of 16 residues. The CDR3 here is CASSQLGGGYYNERFF. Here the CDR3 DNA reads TGTGCCAGCAGCCAATTGGGCGGGGGATACTACAATGAGCGGTTCTTC.

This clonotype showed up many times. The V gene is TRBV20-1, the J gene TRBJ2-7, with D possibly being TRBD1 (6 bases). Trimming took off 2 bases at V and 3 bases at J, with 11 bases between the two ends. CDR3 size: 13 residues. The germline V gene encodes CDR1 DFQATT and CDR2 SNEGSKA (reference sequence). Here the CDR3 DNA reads TGCAGTGCTAGAAGACAGGACGACTACGAGCAGTACTTC. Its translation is CSARRQDDYEQYF.

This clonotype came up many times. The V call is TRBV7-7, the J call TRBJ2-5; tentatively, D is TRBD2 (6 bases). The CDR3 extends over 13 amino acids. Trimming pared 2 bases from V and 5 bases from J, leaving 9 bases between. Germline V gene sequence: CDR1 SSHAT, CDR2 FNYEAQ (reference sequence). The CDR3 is CASSLRGLETQYF. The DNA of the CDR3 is TGTGCCAGCAGCTTACGGGGACTCGAGACCCAGTACTTC.

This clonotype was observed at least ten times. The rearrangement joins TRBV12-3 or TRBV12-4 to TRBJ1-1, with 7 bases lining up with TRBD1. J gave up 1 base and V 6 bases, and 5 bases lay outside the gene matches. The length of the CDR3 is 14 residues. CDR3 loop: CASRETGRNTEAFF. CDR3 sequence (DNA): TGTGCCAGCAGGGAGACAGGGAGGAACACTGAAGCTTTCTTT.

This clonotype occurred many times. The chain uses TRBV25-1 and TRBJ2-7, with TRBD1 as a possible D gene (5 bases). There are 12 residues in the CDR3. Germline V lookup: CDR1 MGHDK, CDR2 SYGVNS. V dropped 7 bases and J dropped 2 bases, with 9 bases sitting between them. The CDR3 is CASTGNTYEQYF. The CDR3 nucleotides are TGTGCCAGCACAGGGAACACCTACGAGCAGTACTTC.

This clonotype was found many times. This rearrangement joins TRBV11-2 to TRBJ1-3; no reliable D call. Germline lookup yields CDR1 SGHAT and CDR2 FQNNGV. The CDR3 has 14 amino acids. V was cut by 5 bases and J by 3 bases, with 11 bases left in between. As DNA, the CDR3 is TGTGCCAGCAGCCCCCTAAGCGTTGGAAACACCATATATTTT. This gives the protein CASSPLSVGNTIYF.

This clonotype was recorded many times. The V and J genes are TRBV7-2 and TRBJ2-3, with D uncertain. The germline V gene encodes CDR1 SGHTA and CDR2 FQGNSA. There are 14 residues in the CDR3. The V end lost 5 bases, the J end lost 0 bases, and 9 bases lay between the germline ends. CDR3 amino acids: CASSRLGSTDTQYF. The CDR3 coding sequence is TGTGCCAGCAGCCGGCTAGGGAGCACAGATACGCAGTATTTT.

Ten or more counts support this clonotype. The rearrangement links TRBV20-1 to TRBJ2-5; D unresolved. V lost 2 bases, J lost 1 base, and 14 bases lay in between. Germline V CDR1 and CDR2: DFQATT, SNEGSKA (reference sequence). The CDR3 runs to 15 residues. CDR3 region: CSARKGLPRQETQYF. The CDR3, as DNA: TGCAGTGCTAGAAAGGGCCTGCCCCGCCAAGAGACCCAGTACTTC.

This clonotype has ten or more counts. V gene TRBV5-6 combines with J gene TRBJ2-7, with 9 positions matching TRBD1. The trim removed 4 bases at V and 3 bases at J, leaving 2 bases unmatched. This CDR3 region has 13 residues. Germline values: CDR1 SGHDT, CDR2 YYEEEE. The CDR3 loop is CASSRQGVYEQYF. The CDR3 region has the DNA TGTGCCAGCAGCCGACAGGGGGTCTACGAGCAGTACTTC.

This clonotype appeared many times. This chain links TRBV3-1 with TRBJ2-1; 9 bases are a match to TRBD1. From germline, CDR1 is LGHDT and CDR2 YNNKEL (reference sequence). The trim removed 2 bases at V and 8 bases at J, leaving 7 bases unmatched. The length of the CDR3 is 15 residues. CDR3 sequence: CASSQPGTGLYEQFF. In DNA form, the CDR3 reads TGTGCCAGCAGCCAACCCGGGACAGGGTTGTATGAGCAGTTCTTC.

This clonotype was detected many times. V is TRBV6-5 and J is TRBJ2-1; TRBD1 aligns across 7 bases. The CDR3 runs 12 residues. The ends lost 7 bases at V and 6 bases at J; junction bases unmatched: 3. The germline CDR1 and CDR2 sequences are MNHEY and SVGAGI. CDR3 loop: CASTHRGNEQFF. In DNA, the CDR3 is TGTGCCAGCACGCACAGGGGCAATGAGCAGTTCTTC.

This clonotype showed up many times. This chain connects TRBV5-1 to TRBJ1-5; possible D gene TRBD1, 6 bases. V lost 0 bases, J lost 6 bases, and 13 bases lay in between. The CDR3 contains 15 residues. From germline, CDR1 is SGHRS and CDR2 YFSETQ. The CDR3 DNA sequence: TGCGCCAGCAGCTTGGGAGGGGGGGAAGGTCAGCCCCAGCATTTT. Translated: CASSLGGGEGQPQHF.

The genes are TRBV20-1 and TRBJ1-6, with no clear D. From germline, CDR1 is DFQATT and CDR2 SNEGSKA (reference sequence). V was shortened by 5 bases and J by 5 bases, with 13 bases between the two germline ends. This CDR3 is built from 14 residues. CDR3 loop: CSAGGSRHNSPLHF. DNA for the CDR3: TGCAGTGCTGGTGGCAGCCGACATAATTCACCCCTCCACTTT.

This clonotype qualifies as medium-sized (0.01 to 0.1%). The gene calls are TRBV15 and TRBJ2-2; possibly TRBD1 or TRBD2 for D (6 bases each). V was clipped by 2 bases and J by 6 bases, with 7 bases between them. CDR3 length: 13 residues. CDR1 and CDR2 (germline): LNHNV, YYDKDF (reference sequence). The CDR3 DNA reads TGTGCCACCAGCAGAAGGGGGGCCGGGGAGCTGTTTTTT. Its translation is CATSRRGAGELFF.